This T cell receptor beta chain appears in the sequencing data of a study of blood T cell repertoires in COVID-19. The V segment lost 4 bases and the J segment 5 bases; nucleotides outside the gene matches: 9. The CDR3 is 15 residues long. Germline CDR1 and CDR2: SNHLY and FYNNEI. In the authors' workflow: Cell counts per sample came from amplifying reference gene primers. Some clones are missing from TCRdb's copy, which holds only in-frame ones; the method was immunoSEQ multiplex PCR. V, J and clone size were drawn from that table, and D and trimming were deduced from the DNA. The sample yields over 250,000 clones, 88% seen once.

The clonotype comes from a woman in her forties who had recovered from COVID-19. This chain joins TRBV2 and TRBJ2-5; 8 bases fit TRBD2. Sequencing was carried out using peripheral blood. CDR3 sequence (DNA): TGTGCCAGCAGTGTGGGGCCCCGGGGGGGGGAGACCCAGTACTTC. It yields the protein CASSVGPRGGETQYF.